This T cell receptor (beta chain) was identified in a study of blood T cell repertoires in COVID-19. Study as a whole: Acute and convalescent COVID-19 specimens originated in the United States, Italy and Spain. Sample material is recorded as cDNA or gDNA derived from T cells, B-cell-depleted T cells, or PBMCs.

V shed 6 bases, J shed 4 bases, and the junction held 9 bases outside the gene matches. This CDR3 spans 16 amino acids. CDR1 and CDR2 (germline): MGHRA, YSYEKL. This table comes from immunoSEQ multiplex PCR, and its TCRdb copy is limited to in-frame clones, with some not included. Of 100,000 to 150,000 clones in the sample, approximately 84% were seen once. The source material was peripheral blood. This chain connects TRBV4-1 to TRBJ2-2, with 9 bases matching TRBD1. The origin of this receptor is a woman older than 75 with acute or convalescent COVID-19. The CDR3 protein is CASRAGTGIGTGELFF. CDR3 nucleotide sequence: TGCGCCAGCAGAGCCGGGACAGGGATCGGCACCGGGGAGCTGTTTTTT.